This T cell receptor (beta chain) was sequenced for a study of regulatory T cells in long-lasting Graves disease. Study results and caveats: Persistent disease was characterized by preferential usage of TRBV28, TRBJ1-2 and TRBJ2-5.

Time point indicated: newly diagnosed GD, antithyroid drugs for less than 3 months. The TCR library used RNA extracted from PBMCs. Roughly 8.2-milliliter peripheral blood samples went into EDTA tubes. Construction of TCR beta libraries relied on iRepertoire HTBI primers and on Arm-PCR targeting CDR3 regions. One entry per CDR3 protein results from TCRdb running MiXCR on the multiplex PCR reads. The table records about 220,000 distinct CDR3 sequences, roughly a fifth of them present only once. The length of the CDR3 is 17 residues. V trimming: 5 bases; J trimming: 6 bases; junction bases outside the gene matches: 7. Germline values: CDR1 MNHNS, CDR2 SASEGT. This clonotype was seen repeatedly, ten times or more. Antigen: not known. These data were also filed under a second study, of T cells in Graves' hyperthyroidism and ophthalmopathy. That report notes: Most clonotypes that expanded in the thyroid above 0.001 also showed up in blood.

This clonotype was sampled from a woman under 40 with Graves disease. Sequencing was performed on peripheral blood mononuclear cells (PBMCs), taken at new diagnosis, from a patient treated with antithyroid drugs. The chain has TRBV6-1 and TRBJ2-1; TRBD2 aligns across 16 bases. The chain's CDR3 is CASSTGTSGRGGNEQFF. In DNA form, the CDR3 reads TGTGCCAGCAGTACCGGGACTAGCGGGAGGGGGGGCAATGAGCAGTTCTTC.